The T cell receptor (beta chain) under discussion was sequenced for a study of identical twins. Study-wide points: In drawing conclusions, the study used cross-sectional statistical analysis and did not follow the same donors.

It was template switching that added a universal primer site, and there were unique molecular identifiers on the cDNA. TCRdb processed the 5' RACE reads anew with MiXCR; each CDR3 protein has one entry. The data hold 300,000 to 400,000 distinct CDR3 sequences, with about 12% observed a single time. The donor group consisted entirely of healthy Caucasians. This clonotype was seen at least ten times. Its antigen is not identified. The CDR3 runs 14 residues. Between the trimmed V and J ends, which lost 5 bases and 0 bases, there was a span of 9 bases. This same sample was also taken into another study, of yellow fever vaccine responses in identical twins.

The sequence came from a woman aged 18 to 35 in good health. Sequenced input: CD8+ T cells sorted from blood. V gene TRBV12-3 or TRBV12-4 combines with J gene TRBJ2-3; D uncertain. The CDR3 DNA is TGTGCCAGCAGTGGAACAGTGAGCACAGATACGCAGTATTTT. Its protein product is CASSGTVSTDTQYF.